One TCR beta chain is described in this entry. The CDR3 is 13 residues long. Looked up from germline, CDR1 is SNHLY and CDR2 is FYNNEI. Trimming shortened V by 2 bases and J by 0 bases, and 4 bases separated the two germline ends. TCRdb keeps only in-frame clones here, not all; method: immunoSEQ multiplex PCR. The sample consists of about 74,000 clones, 85% to 95% of them appearing once. The data are from a study of OX40 agonist ivuxolimab in advanced cancers. Looking at the study overall: Recorded diagnoses for dose-escalation patients were hepatocellular carcinoma, melanoma, renal cell or head and neck cancer.

This chain connects TRBV2 to TRBJ1-2; D remains unclear. The starting material was CD4+ or CD8+ T cells sorted from blood, obtained in a trial of the OX40 agonist ivuxolimab. This clonotype was obtained from an adult with an advanced solid tumor such as melanoma, head and neck, liver or kidney cancer. CDR3 protein: CASSELTNYGYTF. CDR3 nucleotides: TGTGCCAGCAGTGAACTGACTAACTATGGCTACACCTTC.